This T cell receptor (beta chain) was recovered during a study of response to subunit inactivated influenza vaccine. Study-level findings and limits: T cells newly recruited by each seasonal influenza vaccination are few, the authors suggested.

V lost 3 bases and J 10 bases, leaving 13 bases between the germline ends. The CDR3 extends over 12 amino acids. Germline CDR1 SGHTA, CDR2 FQGNSA. With regard to this clonotype: Its antigen remains unknown.

MiXCR, run by TCRdb on the RT-PCR reads, gives a single entry per CDR3 protein. The sample comprises hundreds of thousands of distinct CDR3 sequences, 16% of which are singletons, and less than 4% rests with the top ten. Here the sequenced sample was CD4+ T cells sorted from PBMCs, taken around 2 years after vaccination. The J gene is TRBJ2-7, the V gene TRBV7-2, with a tentative D call TRBD1 (6 bases). The receptor's source is a man in his fifties or sixties who received an inactivated influenza vaccine. The CDR3 sequence: CASSLTWTEQYF. In DNA form, the CDR3 reads TGTGCCAGCAGCTTGACCTGGACAGAACAGTACTTC.